This T cell receptor beta chain was recorded in a study of blood T cell repertoires in COVID-19. Some clones are missing from TCRdb's copy, which holds only in-frame ones; the method was immunoSEQ multiplex PCR. The table includes 200,000 to 250,000 clones, 70% to 85% detected once. The germline V gene encodes CDR1 SGHRS and CDR2 YFSETQ. Unmatched junction bases numbered 5, after V lost 5 bases and J lost 5 bases. This CDR3 has 14 amino acids. This chain uses TRBV5-1 with TRBJ2-7; 12 bases agree with TRBD1. Input material: PBMCs or T cells enriched from blood (not recorded which). This TCR was recovered from a woman aged 60-70 years who had recovered from COVID-19. The CDR3 bases are TGCGCCAGCAGTACCGGGACAGGGGGCCACGAGCAGTACTTC. Protein sequence: CASSTGTGGHEQYF.